The 18 T cell receptor beta chains given below trace back to one sample, sequenced in a study of PD-1 blockade in classical Hodgkin lymphoma. Time point here: cycle 4 day 1 (C4D1), after more than five weeks of nivolumab. All patients experienced relapse after autologous stem cell transplantation, and brentuximab vedotin exposure was variable. TCRdb's table, derived via immunoSEQ multiplex PCR, lists solely in-frame clones and lacks some. The data show approximately 30,000 clones, approximately 68% seen once. Material: peripheral blood mononuclear cells (PBMCs), obtained before the fourth cycle of nivolumab. These TCRs come from a human donor with classical Hodgkin lymphoma.

This clone was recorded once. The rearrangement uses TRBV7-9 and TRBJ2-7, with 7 nucleotides matching TRBD2. The ends lost 5 bases at V and 5 bases at J; junction bases unmatched: 3. Looked up from germline, CDR1 is SEHNR and CDR2 is FQNEAQ (reference sequence). The CDR3 covers 12 residues. The CDR3: CASSGGGDEQYF. CDR3 nucleotide sequence: TGTGCCAGCAGCGGTGGGGGGGACGAGCAGTACTTC.

V gene TRBV14 combines with J gene TRBJ1-4; no clear D. From germline, CDR1 is SGHDN and CDR2 FVKESK. With 1 base removed from V and 10 bases from J, the gap between germline ends came to 10 bases. The CDR3 is 13 residues long. The CDR3 protein is CASSQGAAGKLFF. The CDR3 nucleotides read TGTGCCAGCAGCCAAGGGGCGGCGGGAAAACTGTTTTTT.

The chain couples TRBV6-1 to TRBJ2-7, with a weak D call TRBD1 (6 bases). V lost 2 bases, J lost 0 bases, and 23 bases lay in between. This CDR3 comprises 19 residues. The germline CDR1 and CDR2 sequences are MNHNS and SASEGT. For the CDR3, the DNA is TGTGCCAGCAGTGAACAACCCCCTACGACAGGACCGAGCTCCTACGAGCAGTACTTC. This encodes CASSEQPPTTGPSSYEQYF.

The chain links TRBV6-1 to TRBJ2-7; tentatively, D is TRBD2 (5 bases). V was clipped by 8 bases and J by 1 base, with 9 bases between them. Germline CDR1 MNHNS, CDR2 SASEGT. There are 12 residues in the CDR3. The DNA for the CDR3 is TGTGCCAGCTCCGGGGAGTCCTACGAGCAGTACTTC. Protein product: CASSGESYEQYF.

The rearrangement links TRBV6-5 to TRBJ1-5; 7 nucleotides line up with TRBD1. The CDR3 runs 13 residues. Germline trimming cut 8 bases from V and 6 bases from J; bases unmatched to any gene: 7. Germline values: CDR1 MNHEY, CDR2 SVGAGI. This CDR3 is CASGRQGPQPQHF. CDR3 DNA: TGTGCCAGCGGGCGACAGGGCCCTCAGCCCCAGCATTTT.

Only one count was recorded for this clone. The V call is TRBV6-1, the J call TRBJ1-4; D uncertain. This CDR3 is built from 12 residues. Trimming took off 10 bases at V and 8 bases at J, with 14 bases between the two ends. The V gene's germline CDR1 is MNHNS and CDR2 SASEGT. The CDR3 DNA sequence: TGTGCCACCTCAGGAAGTTTGGAAAAACTGTTTTTT. It encodes CATSGSLEKLFF.

The chain carries TRBV6-5 and TRBJ1-1, with unresolved D. This CDR3 is 13 amino acids long. Trimming cost V 5 bases and J 6 bases, with 13 bases left between them. From germline, CDR1 is MNHEY and CDR2 SVGAGI. The CDR3 loop is CASSPTGWPEAFF. CDR3 in DNA: TGTGCCAGCAGTCCAACCGGGTGGCCTGAAGCTTTCTTT.

The chain uses TRBV4-1 and TRBJ1-1; no definite D call. Germline V CDR1 and CDR2: MGHRA, YSYEKL. The CDR3 runs to 15 residues. The V and J ends lost 1 base and 6 bases respectively, with 15 bases between them. This CDR3 is CASSQGRLVGAEAFF. The CDR3 DNA is TGCGCCAGCAGCCAAGGACGGCTTGTCGGCGCTGAAGCTTTCTTT.

The gene calls are TRBV18 and TRBJ1-2, with a weak D call TRBD1 (5 bases). Trimming left V 0 bases short and J 2 bases short, with 10 bases between. Germline CDR1 KGHSH, CDR2 LQKENI. The CDR3 sequence is 15 residues long. The CDR3 is CASSPPRGPNYGYTF. The CDR3, as DNA: TGTGCCAGCTCACCACCGAGGGGCCCAAACTATGGCTACACCTTC.

The chain links TRBV29-1 to TRBJ2-1; TRBD1 or TRBD2 may be the D gene (5 bases each). The germline V and J ends were trimmed by 7 bases and 0 bases, with 10 bases remaining between them. This CDR3 has 13 residues. From germline, CDR1 is SQVTM and CDR2 ANQGSEA. The CDR3, as DNA: TGCAGCGGGGGACGGAGCTCCTACAATGAGCAGTTCTTC. Amino acid sequence: CSGGRSSYNEQFF.

J is TRBJ1-1 and V is TRBV27; D call uncertain. Trimming removed 6 bases at V and 4 bases at J, with 6 bases between. This CDR3 has 11 amino acids. The germline V gene encodes CDR1 MNHEY and CDR2 SMNVEV (reference sequence). The CDR3 sequence: CASRRGTEAFF. For the CDR3, the DNA is TGTGCCAGCAGAAGAGGCACTGAAGCTTTCTTT.

The CDR3 DNA reads as TGTGCCAGCTCACCTTCTCGAACAGATACGCAGTATTTT. It translates to CASSPSRTDTQYF. The gene calls are TRBV18 and TRBJ2-3; unclear D gene. The CDR3 consists of 13 residues. Trimming pared 3 bases from V and 3 bases from J, leaving 7 bases between. Per the germline V gene, CDR1 is KGHSH and CDR2 is LQKENI.

The chain carries TRBV18 and TRBJ2-3; 11 nucleotides line up with TRBD2. This CDR3 has 17 amino acids. The V gene end was trimmed by 2 bases and the J gene end by 6 bases; junction bases not matched to a gene: 10. Per germline, CDR1 KGHSH and CDR2 LQKENI. The chain's CDR3 is CASSPNLAGGIMDTQYF. The CDR3 nucleotides read TGTGCCAGCTCACCAAATCTAGCGGGAGGAATTATGGATACGCAGTATTTT.

The V and J genes are TRBV4-3 and TRBJ2-1, with 9 bases identical to TRBD2. Germline trimming cut 1 base from V and 0 bases from J; bases unmatched to any gene: 4. CDR3 length equals 17 residues. Germline assignment: CDR1 LGHNA and CDR2 YSLEER. CDR3 sequence: CASSQGVSGSSYNEQFF. For the CDR3, the DNA is TGCGCCAGCAGCCAAGGAGTTAGCGGGAGCTCCTACAATGAGCAGTTCTTC.

CDR3 region: CACHRGGNEQFF. DNA for the CDR3: TGTGCCTGTCACAGGGGGGGCAATGAGCAGTTCTTC. This chain joins TRBV6-1 and TRBJ2-1, with D tentatively TRBD1 (8 bases). CDR3 length equals 12 residues. The germline V and J ends were trimmed by 11 bases and 6 bases, with 14 bases remaining between them. Germline CDR1 reads MNHNS; CDR2 reads SASEGT.

The DNA of the CDR3 is TGTGCTAGTGGTTTGGGGATCCCCTTTAATGGAGGCTACACCTTC. It encodes CASGLGIPFNGGYTF. The genes are TRBV12-5 and TRBJ1-2; D unresolved. The CDR3 has 15 residues. The V gene's germline CDR1 is LGHNT and CDR2 FRNRAP. The germline V and J ends were trimmed by 1 base and 8 bases, with 17 bases remaining between them.

The genes are TRBV5-5 and TRBJ1-2, with a tentative D call TRBD1 (5 bases). V was shortened by 2 bases and J by 0 bases, with 11 bases between the two germline ends. The CDR3 sequence is 15 residues long. Per the germline V gene, CDR1 is SGHKS and CDR2 is YYEKEE (reference sequence). DNA of the CDR3: TGTGCCAGCAGCTTTGACAGTGTGTCTAACTATGGCTACACCTTC. Protein sequence: CASSFDSVSNYGYTF.

V is TRBV28 and J is TRBJ1-5, with D perhaps matching TRBD1 (5 bases). CDR3 length: 17 residues. Germline V gene data show CDR1 as MDHEN and CDR2 as SYDVKM. The ends were cut back, 6 bases at V and 0 bases at J, with 18 bases in the middle. The CDR3 coding sequence is TGTGCCAGCAGCTTAACTTGGGGCGCAGTTAGCAATCAGCCCCAGCATTTT. Encoded protein: CASSLTWGAVSNQPQHF.